Listed below are T cell receptor beta chains from one sample, sequenced in a study of cytomegalovirus exposure and HLA in healthy donors. The protocol was immunoSEQ multiplex PCR, while the TCRdb copy is restricted to in-frame clones and leaves out a portion. The table lists around 40,000 clones. The sample comprised PBMCs. All receptors derive from a man aged 30-40 years in good health and CMV-seronegative. Both conserved end residues are part of each CDR3. The D gene is left open where the match is weak. Not every row has a clone size; where given, it reads once, few, many or a size class.

clone_size	d_call	v_call	j_call	cdr3_nt	cdr3_aa
-	TRBD1	TRBV30	TRBJ1-6	TGTGCCTGGAGTTCAGGGGGCCGGGCCCTCCACTTT	CAWSSGGRALHF
-	TRBD2	TRBV6-6	TRBJ2-7	TGTGCCAGCAGTTACCAGCGGGAGTACTACGAGCAGTACTTC	CASSYQREYYEQYF
-	TRBD1	TRBV7-8	TRBJ1-1	TGTGCCAGCAGCCTGACAGGGACCACTGAAGCTTTCTTT	CASSLTGTTEAFF
-	TRBD2	TRBV19	TRBJ2-1	TGTGCCAGTAGTATGAGGGTAGCGGGAGATGGTCTGTATGAGCAGTTCTTC	CASSMRVAGDGLYEQFF
-	TRBD1	TRBV6-5	TRBJ2-7	TGTGCCAGCAGTACGACAGGGACCTACTACGAGCAGTACTTC	CASSTTGTYYEQYF
-	-	TRBV29-1	TRBJ1-2	TGCAGCGTTGAAGATCCGGGTGACTATGGCTACACCTTC	CSVEDPGDYGYTF
-	TRBD1	TRBV19	TRBJ1-2	TGTGCCAGTAGTATTTTCGGGTTGACAGGGGGCGAGGGGAACTATGGCTACACCTTC	CASSIFGLTGGEGNYGYTF
-	-	TRBV7-2	TRBJ1-5	TGTGCCAGCAGCTTAGGACAGTTTAGCAATCAGCCCCAGCATTTT	CASSLGQFSNQPQHF
-	TRBD2	TRBV5-4	TRBJ2-5	TGTGCCAGCAGCCTCCCACTAGCGGGAGTTCGGGAGACCCAGTACTTC	CASSLPLAGVRETQYF
-	TRBD2	TRBV6-5	TRBJ2-3	TGTGCCAGCAGTCATAGCGGGACAACTGATACGCAGTATTTT	CASSHSGTTDTQYF
medium-sized	TRBD1	TRBV2	TRBJ1-1	TGTGCCAGCAGCCGCCGGGACAGGGTGACTGAAGCTTTCTTT	CASSRRDRVTEAFF
-	-	TRBV5-1	TRBJ2-2	TGCGCCAGCAGCTTGGTCGGAGGTATGACCGGGGAGCTGTTTTTT	CASSLVGGMTGELFF
-	TRBD1	TRBV30	TRBJ1-6	TGTGCCTGGAGTGTACCATGGGACAGGGATTCACCCCTCCACTTT	CAWSVPWDRDSPLHF